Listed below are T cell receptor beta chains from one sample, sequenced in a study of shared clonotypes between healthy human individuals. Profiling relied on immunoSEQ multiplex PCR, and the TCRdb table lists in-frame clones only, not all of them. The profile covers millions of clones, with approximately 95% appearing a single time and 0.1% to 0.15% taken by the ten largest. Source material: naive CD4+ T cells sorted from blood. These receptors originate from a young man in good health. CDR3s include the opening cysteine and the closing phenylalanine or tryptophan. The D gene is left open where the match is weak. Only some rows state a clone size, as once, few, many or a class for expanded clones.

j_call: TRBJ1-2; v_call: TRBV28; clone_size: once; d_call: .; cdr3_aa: CASSLQGGDYGYTF; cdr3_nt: TGTGCCAGCAGTCTACAGGGAGGTGACTATGGCTACACCTTC
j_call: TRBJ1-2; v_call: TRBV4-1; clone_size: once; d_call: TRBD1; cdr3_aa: CASSQYPPPLVRTGDYGYTF; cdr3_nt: TGCGCCAGCAGCCAATATCCCCCGCCCTTAGTCAGGACAGGGGACTATGGCTACACCTTC
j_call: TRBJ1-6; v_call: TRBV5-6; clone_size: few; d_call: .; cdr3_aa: CASSGGRADSPLHF; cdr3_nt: TGTGCCAGCAGCGGCGGGAGAGCTGATTCACCCCTCCACTTT
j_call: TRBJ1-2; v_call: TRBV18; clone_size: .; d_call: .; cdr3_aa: CASSVGTQANYGYTF; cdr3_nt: TGTGCCAGCTCAGTCGGGACACAAGCCAACTATGGCTACACCTTC
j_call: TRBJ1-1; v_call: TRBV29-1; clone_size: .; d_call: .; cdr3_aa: CSVGEGRNTEAFF; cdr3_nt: TGCAGCGTGGGGGAGGGGAGGAACACTGAAGCTTTCTTT
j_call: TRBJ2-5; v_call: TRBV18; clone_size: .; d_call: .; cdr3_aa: CASSPRAKQETQYF; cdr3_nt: TGTGCCAGCTCACCAAGAGCGAAGCAAGAGACCCAGTACTTC
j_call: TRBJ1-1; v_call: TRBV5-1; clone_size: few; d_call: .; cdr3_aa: CASSLGQADVEAFF; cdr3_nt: TGCGCCAGCAGCTTGGGGCAGGCTGACGTTGAAGCTTTCTTT
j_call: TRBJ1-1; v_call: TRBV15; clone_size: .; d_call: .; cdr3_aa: CATSRDVWDANTEAFF; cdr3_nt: TGTGCCACCAGCAGAGATGTTTGGGATGCGAACACTGAAGCTTTCTTT
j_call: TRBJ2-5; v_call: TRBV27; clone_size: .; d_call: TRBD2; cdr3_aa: CASSLSGLVKETQYF; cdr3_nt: TGTGCCAGCAGTTTATCGGGACTAGTAAAAGAGACCCAGTACTTC
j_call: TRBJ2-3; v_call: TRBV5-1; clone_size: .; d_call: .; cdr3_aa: CASSLGPTDTQYF; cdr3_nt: TGCGCCAGCAGCTTGGGACCCACAGATACGCAGTATTTT